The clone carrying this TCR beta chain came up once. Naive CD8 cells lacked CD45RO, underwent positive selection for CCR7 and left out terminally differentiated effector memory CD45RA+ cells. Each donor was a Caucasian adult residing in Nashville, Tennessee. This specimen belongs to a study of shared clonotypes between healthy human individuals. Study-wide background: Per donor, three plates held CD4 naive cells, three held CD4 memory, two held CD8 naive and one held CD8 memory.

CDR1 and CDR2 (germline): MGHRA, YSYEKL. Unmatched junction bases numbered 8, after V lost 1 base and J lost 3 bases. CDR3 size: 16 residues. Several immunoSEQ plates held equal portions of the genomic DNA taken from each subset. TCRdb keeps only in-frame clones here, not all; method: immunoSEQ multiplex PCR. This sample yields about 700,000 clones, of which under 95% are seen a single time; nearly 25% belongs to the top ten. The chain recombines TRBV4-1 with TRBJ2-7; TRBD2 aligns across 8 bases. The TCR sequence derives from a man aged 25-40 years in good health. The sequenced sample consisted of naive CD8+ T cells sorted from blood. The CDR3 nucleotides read TGCGCCAGCAGCCAAGCCTGGGATAGCGGGGACTACGAGCAGTACTTC. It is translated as CASSQAWDSGDYEQYF.